A selection of T cell receptor beta chains follows, all from one sample in a study of response to subunit inactivated influenza vaccine. One entry per CDR3 protein results from TCRdb running MiXCR on the RT-PCR reads. Of 700,000 to 900,000 distinct CDR3 sequences in the sample, around 20% were seen once. Sequences were derived from PBMCs from blood, sampled 5 days after vaccination. The origin of the receptors is a man aged 50-60 years who received an inactivated influenza vaccine. Both conserved end residues are part of each CDR3. D genes are given only for firm matches. The listing skips clone size in some rows; elsewhere it reads once, few, many or a size class.

d_call j_call v_call clone_size cdr3_aa cdr3_nt
. TRBJ2-1 TRBV5-1 . CASYTGQSSYNEQFF TGCGCCAGCTACACGGGACAAAGCTCCTACAATGAGCAGTTCTTC
TRBD2 TRBJ2-1 TRBV6-2/TRBV6-3 . CASSYGGGLYNEQFF TGTGCCAGCAGTTACGGGGGGGGACTTTACAATGAGCAGTTCTTC
. TRBJ2-7 TRBV25-1 few CASNGLDEQYF TGTGCCAGCAATGGCCTTGACGAGCAGTACTTC
. TRBJ2-7 TRBV5-6 . CASSLGGDSYDQYF TGTGCCAGCAGCTTGGGAGGGGACTCCTACGACCAGTACTTC
. TRBJ2-3 TRBV5-5 . CASSWEQGTDTQYF TGTGCCAGCAGCTGGGAACAGGGCACAGATACGCAGTATTTT
TRBD2 TRBJ2-1 TRBV25-1 few CASSQRTSNYEQFF TGTGCCAGCAGTCAGAGGACTAGCAATTATGAGCAGTTCTTC
TRBD2 TRBJ2-5 TRBV4-1 few CASSQDLLLAGAETQYF TGCGCCAGCAGCCAAGATTTGTTACTAGCGGGAGCAGAGACCCAGTACTTC
TRBD2 TRBJ2-1 TRBV7-9 few CASSSPGGLGNEQFF TGTGCCAGCAGCAGTCCGGGGGGGCTCGGCAATGAGCAGTTCTTC
TRBD2 TRBJ2-7 TRBV15 . CATSRGPFGTSGTVEQYF TGTGCCACCAGCAGAGGTCCCTTTGGGACTAGCGGGACAGTCGAGCAGTACTTC
TRBD2 TRBJ2-7 TRBV5-6 . CASSLGGLAGVRSYEQYF TGTGCCAGCAGCCTTGGGGGACTAGCGGGAGTCCGCTCCTACGAGCAGTACTTC
. TRBJ2-7 TRBV6-5 few CASRDIYEQYF TGTGCCAGCAGGGACATTTACGAGCAGTACTTC
. TRBJ2-4 TRBV7-2 . CASGSGLAKNIQYF TGTGCCAGCGGTTCGGGCCTAGCCAAAAACATTCAGTACTTC
TRBD2 TRBJ2-7 TRBV20-1 few CSARDARGSSYEQYF TGCAGTGCTAGAGATGCCCGCGGGAGCTCCTACGAGCAGTACTTC
TRBD1 TRBJ2-3 TRBV20-1 . CSAQPSQGAWDTQYF TGCAGTGCCCAACCTTCACAGGGGGCCTGGGATACGCAGTATTTT
TRBD1 TRBJ1-4 TRBV4-1 . CASSRQGRKLFF TGCGCCAGCAGCCGACAGGGGAGGAAACTGTTTTTT
. TRBJ2-3 TRBV7-2 . CASSLLSGKDTQYF TGTGCCAGCAGCTTATTATCCGGGAAAGATACGCAGTATTTT
TRBD2 TRBJ2-1 TRBV3-1 . CASRSTSGRDIEQFF TGTGCCAGCAGGTCGACTAGCGGGAGGGATATTGAGCAGTTCTTC
TRBD2 TRBJ2-1 TRBV27 . CASSLRLAGDQFF TGTGCCAGCAGTTTAAGACTGGCGGGAGACCAGTTCTTC
. TRBJ1-3 TRBV7-2 . CASSLTVSGNTIYF TGTGCCAGCAGCTTGACAGTCTCTGGAAACACCATATATTTT
. TRBJ2-2 TRBV5-1 . CASIGQANTGELFF TGCGCCAGCATCGGACAAGCGAACACCGGGGAGCTGTTTTTT
. TRBJ2-1 TRBV20-1 few CSARGRAGNEQFF TGCAGTGCTCGGGGCAGGGCAGGTAATGAGCAGTTCTTC
. TRBJ2-5 TRBV24-1 . CATSDLQETQYF TGTGCCACCAGTGATCTACAAGAGACCCAGTACTTC
. TRBJ2-2 TRBV10-3 . CAISVGGKKSTGELFF TGTGCCATCAGTGTTGGGGGGAAAAAGTCCACCGGGGAGCTGTTTTTT
. TRBJ2-3 TRBV5-1 . CASSLSVLRRITDTQYF TGCGCCAGCAGCTTGTCCGTTTTGAGGCGGATCACAGATACGCAGTATTTT
TRBD1 TRBJ2-7 TRBV5-1 . CASSPGTAKDEQYF TGCGCCAGCAGCCCCGGGACAGCCAAGGACGAGCAGTACTTC
. TRBJ2-3 TRBV6-1 few CASTARTNTDTQYF TGTGCCAGCACTGCGCGCACCAACACAGATACGCAGTATTTT